This T cell receptor (beta chain) was sequenced for a study of blood T cell repertoires in COVID-19. Overall study: The analysed material was cDNA or gDNA that came from T cells, B-cell-depleted T cells, or PBMCs.

The germline V and J ends were trimmed by 1 base and 6 bases, with 9 bases remaining between them. CDR1 and CDR2 from the germline V gene are KGHDR and SFDVKD. The CDR3 is made up of 14 amino acids. This clone was seen more than once but under ten times. The protocol was immunoSEQ multiplex PCR, while the TCRdb copy is restricted to in-frame clones and leaves out a portion. Of over 350,000 clones detected, 88% appear once; the ten largest clones hold more than 0.85%. Sequenced sample: PBMCs or T cells enriched from blood (not recorded which). The V and J genes are TRBV24-1 and TRBJ1-5; D is unresolved. The TCR comes from a woman aged 25 to 39 with acute COVID-19. The CDR3 DNA reads TGTGCCACCAGTGATTTTTCGGGAAGTCAGCCCCAGCATTTT. Its translation: CATSDFSGSQPQHF.